The 26 T cell receptor beta chains listed next were all sequenced from one sample in a study of beta chain features in type 1 diabetes. Study-wide points: Moderately but significantly shorter TCRB CDR3s were found in Type 1 diabetes patients in all four CD4+ subsets.

Their antigens remain unidentified. The study reverse transcribed the entire isolated RNA, so it sequenced expressed TCRB transcripts. Profiling relied on immunoSEQ multiplex PCR, and the TCRdb table lists in-frame clones only, not all of them. This table has roughly 700,000 clones, roughly 12% appearing once. Sequencing was done on a sample of naive CD4+ T cells from blood. The receptors come from a man aged 18-30 years with type 1 diabetes.

This chain joins TRBV25-1 and TRBJ1-6; a weak D match, TRBD1 (5 bases). Trimming cost V 6 bases and J 4 bases, with 16 bases left between them. Germline CDR1 and CDR2: MGHDK and SYGVNS. This CDR3 has 16 residues. CDR3 in DNA: TGTGCCAGCAGAGAGACAGATTCGCGTTATAATTCACCCCTCCACTTT. Translated: CASRETDSRYNSPLHF.

V usage is TRBV2 and J usage is TRBJ1-1, with 7 bases that match TRBD1. This CDR3 comprises 13 residues. Per the germline V gene, CDR1 is SNHLY and CDR2 is FYNNEI. V dropped 2 bases and J dropped 5; count of bases not matched to a gene: 2. CDR3 DNA: TGTGCCAGCAGTGAACAGGGGGGAACTGAAGCTTTCTTT. Protein sequence: CASSEQGGTEAFF.

This clone was counted between two and nine times. CDR3 residues: CASSYGAYNEQFF. CDR3 sequence (DNA): TGTGCCAGCAGCTATGGCGCCTACAATGAGCAGTTCTTC. The chain uses TRBV27 and TRBJ2-1, with D unresolved. This CDR3 region has 13 residues. Germline CDR1 and CDR2: MNHEY and SMNVEV (reference sequence). V was clipped by 6 bases and J by 2 bases, with 8 bases between them.

To note about this clone: Distinct nucleotide sequences in the sample also encode this CDR3. V gene TRBV29-1 combines with J gene TRBJ2-7, with 7 positions matching TRBD1. Germline V gene lookup returns CDR1 SQVTM and CDR2 ANQGSEA. Trimming at V came to 4 bases and at J to 2 bases, leaving 2 bases not matched to a gene. This CDR3 is built from 12 residues. The CDR3 region is CSVGGQPYEQYF. DNA of the CDR3: TGCAGCGTTGGGGGACAGCCCTACGAGCAGTACTTC.

The chain couples TRBV5-1 to TRBJ2-7; D may correspond to TRBD1 or TRBD2 (5 bases each). CDR3 length: 15 amino acids. The V end lost 4 bases, the J end lost 3 bases, and 17 bases lay between the germline ends. CDR1 is SGHRS, CDR2 YFSETQ, per germline. CDR3 sequence: CASSQTGTGYYEQYF. CDR3 coding DNA: TGCGCCAGCAGCCAAACCGGGACCGGCTACTACGAGCAGTACTTC. Full variable domain (missing parts from reference TRBV5-1 and TRBJ2-7): KAGVTQTPRYLIKTRGQQVTLSCSPISGHRSVSWYQQTPGQGLQFLFEYFSETQRNKGNFPGRFSGRQFSNSRSEMNVSTLELGDSALYLCASSQTGTGYYEQYFGPGTRLTVT.

This clone was counted between two and nine times. The chain carries TRBV4-1 and TRBJ2-1, with TRBD2 identical over 7 bases. Germline V gene sequence: CDR1 MGHRA, CDR2 YSYEKL. The CDR3 runs to 15 residues. V shed 5 bases and J 8 bases; nucleotides not matched to a gene: 12. The CDR3 sequence: CASSLGLVVKDEQFF. Here the CDR3 DNA reads TGCGCCAGCAGCTTAGGACTAGTCGTTAAGGATGAGCAGTTCTTC.

This clone has only a few counts. The genes are TRBV4-1 and TRBJ2-2; 10 bases align to TRBD1. Germline V gene lookup returns CDR1 MGHRA and CDR2 YSYEKL. Unmatched junction bases numbered 7, after V lost 1 base and J lost 2 bases. This CDR3 spans 18 amino acids. The CDR3 is CASSQVSWDRGNTGELFF. DNA for the CDR3: TGCGCCAGCAGCCAAGTTTCCTGGGACAGGGGCAACACCGGGGAGCTGTTTTTT.

This clone was seen a handful of times. This chain connects TRBV30 to TRBJ2-5; the D call may be TRBD1 or TRBD2 (7 bases each). Germline assignment: CDR1 GTSNPN and CDR2 SVGIG (reference sequence). The CDR3 sequence is 13 residues long. V lost 7 bases and J lost 1, with 13 bases in between. CDR3 sequence: CASQGGAQETQYF. The CDR3 nucleotides read TGTGCCTCCCAGGGGGGGGCCCAAGAGACCCAGTACTTC.

The genes are TRBV30 and TRBJ1-6; D is ambiguous. The germline gives CDR1 GTSNPN, CDR2 SVGIG (reference sequence). This CDR3 is built from 18 residues. The ends were cut back, 2 bases at V and 0 bases at J, with 17 bases in the middle. The CDR3 loop reads CAWSFVQAIPSYNSPLHF. CDR3 nucleotides: TGTGCCTGGAGTTTTGTGCAGGCGATTCCCTCCTATAATTCACCCCTCCACTTT.

In the case of this clone: The same CDR3 also results from other DNA sequences found in this sample. J is TRBJ1-1 and V is TRBV7-3; possible D gene TRBD1, 5 bases. The ends were cut back, 5 bases at V and 1 base at J, with 11 bases in the middle. This CDR3 contains 14 residues. Germline loops: CDR1 SGHTA, CDR2 FQGTGA. The CDR3 sequence: CASSPQGGNTEAFF. CDR3 bases: TGTGCCAGCAGCCCCCAGGGAGGGAACACTGAAGCTTTCTTT. The variable domain in full, completed from reference TRBV7-3 and TRBJ1-1, reads GAGVSQTPSNKVTEKGKYVELRCDPISGHTALYWYRQSLGQGPEFLIYFQGTGAADDSGLPNDRFFAVRPEGSVSTLKIQRTERGDSAVYLCASSPQGGNTEAFFGQGTRLTVV.

The rearrangement uses TRBV28 and TRBJ1-1; 7 nucleotides match TRBD1. Looked up from germline, CDR1 is MDHEN and CDR2 is SYDVKM. V lost 3 bases to trimming and J lost 7 bases; unmatched junction nucleotides: 5. The CDR3 spans 13 residues. This chain's CDR3 is CASSLGGQFEAFF. The CDR3, as DNA: TGTGCCAGCAGTTTGGGGGGACAGTTTGAAGCTTTCTTT.

This clone has only a few counts. The junction does not match germline at one end; this may be a read error. This chain connects TRBV29-1 to TRBJ2-7, with D tentatively TRBD1 or TRBD2 (5 bases each). The germline CDR1 and CDR2 sequences are SQVTM and ANQGSEA. This CDR3 is built from 12 residues. The CDR3 spells CSVEGARDEQYF. CDR3 nucleotide sequence: TGCAGCGTGGAAGGGGCGAGGGACGAGCAGTACTTC.

Ten or more counts support this clone. The chain has TRBV14 and TRBJ2-5, with D unclear. The CDR3 consists of 13 residues. V lost 4 bases and J lost 1, with 7 bases in between. Looked up from germline, CDR1 is SGHDN and CDR2 is FVKESK. CDR3 sequence (DNA): TGTGCCAGCAGCCGCGGTATCCAAGAGACCCAGTACTTC. Its protein is CASSRGIQETQYF.

This clone was seen a handful of times. CDR3 DNA: TGTGCCATCGCGGACGTCACAGATACGCAGTATTTT. Its translation is CAIADVTDTQYF. This rearrangement joins TRBV6-6 to TRBJ2-3; D is ambiguous. This CDR3 has 12 amino acids. V lost 10 bases and J 2 bases, leaving 10 bases between the germline ends. From germline, CDR1 is MNHNY and CDR2 SVGAGI (reference sequence).

The chain couples TRBV6-1 to TRBJ2-3, with a possible D match to TRBD2 (6 bases). The V and J ends lost 2 bases and 0 bases respectively, with 6 bases between them. The CDR3 length is 14 residues. The germline V gene encodes CDR1 MNHNS and CDR2 SASEGT. In DNA, the CDR3 is TGTGCCAGCAGTGAACTAGCGAGCACAGATACGCAGTATTTT. Translating it yields CASSELASTDTQYF.

This clone was counted only a few times. The chain uses TRBV6-5 and TRBJ1-1; D not certain. Germline V lookup: CDR1 MNHEY, CDR2 SVGAGI. The CDR3 is made up of 13 amino acids. V was pared by 1 base and J by 0 bases, with 3 bases between. The CDR3 sequence: CASSYLMNTEAFF. The DNA of the CDR3 is TGTGCCAGCAGTTACTTGATGAACACTGAAGCTTTCTTT.

The gene calls are TRBV4-1 and TRBJ2-3; 7 bases are a match to TRBD1. The junction had 8 bases not matched to a gene; V was cut back by 4 bases and J by 1 base. CDR3 length: 16 amino acids. CDR1 is MGHRA, CDR2 YSYEKL, per germline. CDR3 protein: CASSPGRGPGTDTQYF. DNA of the CDR3: TGCGCCAGCAGCCCAGGAAGGGGGCCTGGCACAGATACGCAGTATTTT.

This clone appeared a few times. The DNA for the CDR3 is TGTGCCATCAGGGAACCCAGCGTCGACATTCAGTACTTC. It specifies CAIREPSVDIQYF. This rearrangement joins TRBV10-3 to TRBJ2-4; no firm D call. The germline gives CDR1 ENHRY, CDR2 SYGVKD. This CDR3 spans 13 amino acids. V lost 6 bases to trimming and J lost 8 bases, with 14 bases between them.

This clone was counted between two and nine times. The V gene is TRBV6-1, the J gene TRBJ2-1, with D possibly being TRBD2 (6 bases). The CDR3 runs to 17 residues. V gave up 1 base and J gave up 6 bases, with 19 bases separating them. Germline V gene lookup returns CDR1 MNHNS and CDR2 SASEGT. As DNA, the CDR3 is TGTGCCAGCAGTGAAGTATTTGGAAGGGCGGGATCCAATGAGCAGTTCTTC. The encoded protein is CASSEVFGRAGSNEQFF.

The CDR3 loop reads CAYRMGAGTDTQYF. The DNA for the CDR3 is TGTGCCTACCGGATGGGGGCCGGCACAGATACGCAGTATTTT. J is TRBJ2-3 and V is TRBV6-1; maybe TRBD1 (6 bases). Germline CDR1 is MNHNS and CDR2 is SASEGT. CDR3 length: 14 amino acids. The germline V and J ends were trimmed by 11 bases and 1 base, with 16 bases remaining between them.

This clone has a handful of counts. This rearrangement joins TRBV7-2 to TRBJ2-1; no clear D gene. The germline V and J ends were trimmed by 4 bases and 0 bases, with 10 bases remaining between them. The CDR3 contains 15 residues. Germline CDR1 is SGHTA and CDR2 is FQGNSA. The CDR3 bases are TGTGCCAGCAGCTCGACTCGAATCTCCTACAATGAGCAGTTCTTC. This sequence encodes CASSSTRISYNEQFF.

The table lists this clone with a few counts. This sequence joins TRBV29-1 and TRBJ2-7; 9 nucleotides line up with TRBD1. Trimming removed 6 bases from V and 2 bases from J; junction bases left unmatched: 11. Germline CDR1 SQVTM, CDR2 ANQGSEA. There are 15 residues in the CDR3. The CDR3 DNA follows: TGCAGCGTGACGGACAGGGGCTTTGTCCCCTACGAGCAGTACTTC. It translates to CSVTDRGFVPYEQYF.

This clone was seen only a few times. The V gene is TRBV30, the J gene TRBJ1-2, with unresolved D. Germline values: CDR1 GTSNPN, CDR2 SVGIG (reference sequence). V was pared by 2 bases and J by 7 bases, with 14 bases between. The CDR3 covers 13 residues. The CDR3 loop is CAWSREGAGGYTF. The CDR3 bases are TGTGCCTGGAGTAGAGAGGGAGCCGGTGGCTACACCTTC.

V and J are TRBV11-3 and TRBJ1-2; weak D call: TRBD1 (6 bases). V lost 5 bases and J 0 bases, leaving 19 bases between the germline ends. The CDR3 extends over 17 amino acids. Germline lookup yields CDR1 SGHNT and CDR2 YENEEA. The CDR3 region is CASSPSADSQSNYGYTF. CDR3 DNA: TGTGCCAGCAGCCCCAGTGCGGACAGCCAGTCTAACTATGGCTACACCTTC. Full variable domain (outside the CDR3, taken from reference TRBV11-3 and TRBJ1-2): EAGVVQSPRYKIIEKKQPVAFWCNPISGHNTLYWYLQNLGQGPELLIRYENEEAVDDSQLPKDRFSAERLKGVDSTLKIQPAELGDSAVYLCASSPSADSQSNYGYTFGSGTRLTVV.

This chain connects TRBV30 to TRBJ1-1, with D perhaps TRBD1 (6 bases). This CDR3 region has 13 residues. The germline V gene has CDR1 GTSNPN and CDR2 SVGIG (reference sequence). The V end lost 5 bases, the J end lost 5 bases, and 15 bases lay between the germline ends. The CDR3 DNA is TGTGCCTGGTTTCCACAGGGCGAGACTGAAGCTTTCTTT. It specifies CAWFPQGETEAFF.

The table lists this clone with a few counts. The chain's CDR3 is CASRGTGEQPQHF. In nucleotides, the CDR3 is TGTGCCAGCAGAGGGACAGGGGAGCAGCCCCAGCATTTT. This chain connects TRBV6-5 to TRBJ1-5, with 10 bases lining up with TRBD1. V shed 6 bases and J 7 bases; nucleotides not matched to a gene: 3. The germline gives CDR1 MNHEY, CDR2 SVGAGI. CDR3 length: 13 amino acids.